Included here is one TCR beta chain sequence, with context. The data belong to a study of shared clonotypes between healthy human individuals. This table comes from immunoSEQ multiplex PCR, and its TCRdb copy is limited to in-frame clones, with some not included. The data hold about 1 million clones, with about 75% observed a single time. Trimming took 6 bases from V and 9 from J, leaving 21 bases between them. CDR1 LNHDA and CDR2 SQIVND come from the germline V gene (reference sequence). The CDR3 spans 14 residues. Sequencing was carried out using memory CD4+ T cells sorted from blood. Subset described: CD45RA-negative fraction. The V and J genes are TRBV19 and TRBJ2-7, with D tentatively TRBD1 or TRBD2 (5 bases each). The clonotype was recovered from a man younger than 35 in good health. The CDR3 sequence: CASSSGTELWRQYF. CDR3 bases: TGTGCCAGTAGCTCCGGGACGGAGCTTTGGAGGCAGTACTTC. The full variable domain, its missing parts supplied by reference TRBV19 and TRBJ2-7, is DGGITQSPKYLFRKEGQNVTLSCEQNLNHDAMYWYRQDPGQGLRLIYYSQIVNDFQKGDIAEGYSVSREKKESFPLTVTSAQKNPTAFYLCASSSGTELWRQYFGPGTRLTVT.